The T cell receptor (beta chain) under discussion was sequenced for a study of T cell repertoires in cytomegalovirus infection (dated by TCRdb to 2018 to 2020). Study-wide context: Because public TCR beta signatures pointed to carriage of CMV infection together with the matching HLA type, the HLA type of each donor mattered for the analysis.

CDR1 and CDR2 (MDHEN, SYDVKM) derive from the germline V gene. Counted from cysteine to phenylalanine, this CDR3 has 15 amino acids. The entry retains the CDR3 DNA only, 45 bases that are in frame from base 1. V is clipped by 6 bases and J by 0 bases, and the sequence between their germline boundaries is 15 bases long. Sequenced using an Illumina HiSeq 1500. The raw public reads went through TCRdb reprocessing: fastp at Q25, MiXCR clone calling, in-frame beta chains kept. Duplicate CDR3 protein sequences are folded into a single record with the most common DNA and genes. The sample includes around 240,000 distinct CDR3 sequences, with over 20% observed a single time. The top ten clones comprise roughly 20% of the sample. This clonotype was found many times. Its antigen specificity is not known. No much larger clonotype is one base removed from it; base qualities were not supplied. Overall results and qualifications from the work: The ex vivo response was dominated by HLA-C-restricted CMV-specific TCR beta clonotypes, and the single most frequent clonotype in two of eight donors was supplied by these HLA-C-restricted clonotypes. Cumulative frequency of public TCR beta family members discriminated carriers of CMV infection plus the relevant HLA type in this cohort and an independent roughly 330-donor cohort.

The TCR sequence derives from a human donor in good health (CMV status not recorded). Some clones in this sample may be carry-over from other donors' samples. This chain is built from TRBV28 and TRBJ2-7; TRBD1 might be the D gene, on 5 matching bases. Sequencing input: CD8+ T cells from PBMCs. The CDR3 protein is CASRSDSFSSYEQYF. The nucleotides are TGTGCCAGCAGATCCGACAGCTTCAGCTCCTACGAGCAGTACTTC.